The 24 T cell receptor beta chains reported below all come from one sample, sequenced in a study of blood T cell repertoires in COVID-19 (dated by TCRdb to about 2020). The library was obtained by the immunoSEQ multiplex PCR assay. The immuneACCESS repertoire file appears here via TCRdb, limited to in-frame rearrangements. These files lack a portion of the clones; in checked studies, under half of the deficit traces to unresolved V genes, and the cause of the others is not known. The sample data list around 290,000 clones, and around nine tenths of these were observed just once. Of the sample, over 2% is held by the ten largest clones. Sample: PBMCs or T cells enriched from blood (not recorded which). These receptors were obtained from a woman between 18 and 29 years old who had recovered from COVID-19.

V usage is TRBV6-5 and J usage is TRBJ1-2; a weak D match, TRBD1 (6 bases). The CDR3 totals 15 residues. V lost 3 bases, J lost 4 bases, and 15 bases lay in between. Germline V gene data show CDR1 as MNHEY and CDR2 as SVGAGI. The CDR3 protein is CASSYSTGITYGYTF. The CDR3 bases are TGTGCCAGCAGTTATTCGACAGGAATAACCTATGGCTACACCTTC.

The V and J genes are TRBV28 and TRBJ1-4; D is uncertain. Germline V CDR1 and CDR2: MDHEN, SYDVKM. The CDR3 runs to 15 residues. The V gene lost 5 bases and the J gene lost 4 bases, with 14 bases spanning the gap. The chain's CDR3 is CASSLAGEDNEKLFF. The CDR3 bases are TGTGCCAGCAGTCTCGCGGGTGAAGATAATGAAAAACTGTTTTTT.

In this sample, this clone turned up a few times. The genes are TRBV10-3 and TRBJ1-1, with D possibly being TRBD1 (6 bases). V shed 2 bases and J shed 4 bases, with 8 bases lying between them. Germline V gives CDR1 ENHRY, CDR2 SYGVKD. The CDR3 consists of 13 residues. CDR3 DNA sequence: TGTGCCATCAGTGAGCAAGGGGGCACTGAAGCTTTCTTT. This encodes CAISEQGGTEAFF.

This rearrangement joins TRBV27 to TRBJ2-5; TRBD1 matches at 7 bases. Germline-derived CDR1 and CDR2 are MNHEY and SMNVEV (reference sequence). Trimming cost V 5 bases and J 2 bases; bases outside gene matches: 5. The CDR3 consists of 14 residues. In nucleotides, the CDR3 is TGTGCCAGCAGTCGGACAGGACGACAAGAGACCCAGTACTTC. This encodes CASSRTGRQETQYF.

The CDR3 region has the DNA TGTGCCATCAGTGGACGGGACAGAGAGAACACTGAAGCTTTCTTT. This codes for CAISGRDRENTEAFF. The chain carries TRBV10-3 and TRBJ1-1; 7 bases align to TRBD1. The ends lost 4 bases at V and 1 base at J; junction bases unmatched: 6. Germline V gene lookup returns CDR1 ENHRY and CDR2 SYGVKD. The CDR3 length is 15 residues.

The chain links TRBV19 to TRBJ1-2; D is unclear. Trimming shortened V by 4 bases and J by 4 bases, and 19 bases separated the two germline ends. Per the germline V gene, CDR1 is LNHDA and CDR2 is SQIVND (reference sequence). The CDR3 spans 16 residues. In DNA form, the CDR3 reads TGTGCCAGTAGTACAGGAGGCCCGGTACTTTTCTATGGCTACACCTTC. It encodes CASSTGGPVLFYGYTF.

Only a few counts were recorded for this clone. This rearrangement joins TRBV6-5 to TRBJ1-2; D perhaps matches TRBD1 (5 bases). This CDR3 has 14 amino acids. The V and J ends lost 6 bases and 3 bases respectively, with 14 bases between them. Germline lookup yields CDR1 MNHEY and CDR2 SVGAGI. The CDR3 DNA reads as TGTGCCAGCAGCCCACGCGGGACTGACTATGGCTACACCTTC. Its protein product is CASSPRGTDYGYTF.

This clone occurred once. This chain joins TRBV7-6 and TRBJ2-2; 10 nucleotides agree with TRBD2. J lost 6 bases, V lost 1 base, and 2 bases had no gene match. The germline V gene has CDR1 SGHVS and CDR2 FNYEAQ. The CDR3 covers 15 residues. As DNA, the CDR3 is TGTGCCAGCAGCTTAGATCTAGCGGGGGCCGGGGAGCTGTTTTTT. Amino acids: CASSLDLAGAGELFF.

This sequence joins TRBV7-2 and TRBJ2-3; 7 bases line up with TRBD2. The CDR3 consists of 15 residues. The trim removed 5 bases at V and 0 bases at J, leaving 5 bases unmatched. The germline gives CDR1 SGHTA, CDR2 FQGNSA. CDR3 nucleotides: TGTGCCAGCAGCCAGGCTAGCGGAAGCACAGATACGCAGTATTTT. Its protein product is CASSQASGSTDTQYF.

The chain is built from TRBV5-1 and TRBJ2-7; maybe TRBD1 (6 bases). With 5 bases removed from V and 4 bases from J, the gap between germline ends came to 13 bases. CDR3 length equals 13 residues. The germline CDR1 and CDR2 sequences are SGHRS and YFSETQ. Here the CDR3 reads CASSVDRPYEQYF. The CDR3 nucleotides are TGCGCCAGCAGTGTGGACAGACCATACGAGCAGTACTTC.

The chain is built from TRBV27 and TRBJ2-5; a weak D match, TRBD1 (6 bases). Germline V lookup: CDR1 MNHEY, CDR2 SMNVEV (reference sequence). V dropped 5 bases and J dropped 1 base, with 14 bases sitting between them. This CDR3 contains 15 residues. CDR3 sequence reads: CASSATGFPQETQYF. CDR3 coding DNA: TGTGCCAGCAGTGCTACAGGGTTCCCCCAAGAGACCCAGTACTTC.

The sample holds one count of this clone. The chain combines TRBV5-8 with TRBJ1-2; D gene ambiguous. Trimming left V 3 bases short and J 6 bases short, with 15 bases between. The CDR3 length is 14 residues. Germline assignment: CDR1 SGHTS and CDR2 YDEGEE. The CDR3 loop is CASSSLWSVDGYTF. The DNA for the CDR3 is TGTGCCAGCAGCTCTTTGTGGAGTGTCGATGGCTACACCTTC.

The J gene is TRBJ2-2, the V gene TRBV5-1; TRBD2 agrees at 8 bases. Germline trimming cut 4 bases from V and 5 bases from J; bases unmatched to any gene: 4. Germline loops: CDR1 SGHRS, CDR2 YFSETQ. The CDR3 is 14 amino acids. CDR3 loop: CASSTGTSTGELFF. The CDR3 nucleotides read TGCGCCAGCAGCACCGGGACTAGTACCGGGGAGCTGTTTTTT.

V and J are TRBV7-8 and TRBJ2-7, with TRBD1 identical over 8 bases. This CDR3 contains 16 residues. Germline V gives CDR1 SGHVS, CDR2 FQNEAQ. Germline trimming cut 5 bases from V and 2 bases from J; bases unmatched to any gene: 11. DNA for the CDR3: TGTGCCAGCAGCACAGGGGGGCGGCAGGGGGCCTACGAGCAGTACTTC. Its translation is CASSTGGRQGAYEQYF.

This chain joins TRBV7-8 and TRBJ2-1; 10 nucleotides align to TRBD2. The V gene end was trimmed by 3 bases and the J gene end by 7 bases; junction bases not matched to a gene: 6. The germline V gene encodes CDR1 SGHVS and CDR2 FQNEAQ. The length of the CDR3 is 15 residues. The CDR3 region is CASSFAAGGPNEQFF. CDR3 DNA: TGTGCCAGCAGCTTCGCAGCGGGAGGGCCAAATGAGCAGTTCTTC.

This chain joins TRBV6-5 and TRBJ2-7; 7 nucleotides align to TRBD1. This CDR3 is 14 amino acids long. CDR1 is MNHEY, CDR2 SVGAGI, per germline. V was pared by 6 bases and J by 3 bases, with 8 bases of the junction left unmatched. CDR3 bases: TGTGCCAGCAGATCACAGGGGTTAAGCTACGAGCAGTACTTC. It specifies CASRSQGLSYEQYF.

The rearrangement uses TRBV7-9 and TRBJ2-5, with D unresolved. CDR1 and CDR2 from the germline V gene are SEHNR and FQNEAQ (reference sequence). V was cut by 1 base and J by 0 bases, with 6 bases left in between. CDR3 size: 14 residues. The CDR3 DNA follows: TGTGCCAGCAGCTTAGGGCAAAACCAAGAGACCCAGTACTTC. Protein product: CASSLGQNQETQYF.

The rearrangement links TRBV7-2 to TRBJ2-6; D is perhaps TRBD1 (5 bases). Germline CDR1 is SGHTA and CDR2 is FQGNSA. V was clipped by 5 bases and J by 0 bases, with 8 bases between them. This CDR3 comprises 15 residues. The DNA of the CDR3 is TGTGCCAGCAGCCCCAGGGACTCTGGGGCCAACGTCCTGACTTTC. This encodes CASSPRDSGANVLTF.

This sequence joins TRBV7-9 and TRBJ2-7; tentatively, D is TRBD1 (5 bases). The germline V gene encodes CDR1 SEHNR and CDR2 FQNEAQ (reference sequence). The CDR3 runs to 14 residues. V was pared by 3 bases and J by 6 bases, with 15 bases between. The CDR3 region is CASSFTTETCEQYF. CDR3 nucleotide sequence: TGTGCCAGCAGCTTTACGACAGAAACCTGCGAGCAGTACTTC.

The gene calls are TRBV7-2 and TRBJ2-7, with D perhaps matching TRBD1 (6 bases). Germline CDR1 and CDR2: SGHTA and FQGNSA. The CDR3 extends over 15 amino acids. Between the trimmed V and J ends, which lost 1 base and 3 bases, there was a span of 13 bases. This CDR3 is CASSLEWGQLYEQYF. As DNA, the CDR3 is TGTGCCAGCAGCTTAGAATGGGGGCAGCTCTACGAGCAGTACTTC.

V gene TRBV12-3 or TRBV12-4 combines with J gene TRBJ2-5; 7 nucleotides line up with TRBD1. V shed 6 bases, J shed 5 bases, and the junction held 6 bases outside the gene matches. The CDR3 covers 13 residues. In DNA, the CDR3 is TGTGCCAGCAGCATACAGGGGTTTGAGACCCAGTACTTC. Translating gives CASSIQGFETQYF.

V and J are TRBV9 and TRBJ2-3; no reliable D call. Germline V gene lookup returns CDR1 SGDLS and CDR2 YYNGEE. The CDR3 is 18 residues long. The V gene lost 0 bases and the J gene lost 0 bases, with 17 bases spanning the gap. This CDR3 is CASSVGSRLLSSTDTQYF. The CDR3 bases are TGTGCCAGCAGCGTAGGTTCCCGCCTATTATCTAGCACAGATACGCAGTATTTT.

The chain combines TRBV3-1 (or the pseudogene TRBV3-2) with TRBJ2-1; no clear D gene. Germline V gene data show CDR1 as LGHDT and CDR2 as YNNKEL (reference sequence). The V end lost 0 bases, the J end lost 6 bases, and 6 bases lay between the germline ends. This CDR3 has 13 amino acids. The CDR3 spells CASSQENGNEQFF. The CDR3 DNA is TGTGCCAGCAGCCAAGAGAACGGCAATGAGCAGTTCTTC.

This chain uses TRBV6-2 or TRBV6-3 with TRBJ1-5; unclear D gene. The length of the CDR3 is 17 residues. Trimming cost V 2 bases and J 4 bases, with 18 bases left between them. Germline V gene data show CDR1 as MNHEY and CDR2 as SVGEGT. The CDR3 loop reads CASSYPNLAGINQPQHF. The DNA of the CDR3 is TGTGCCAGCAGTTACCCCAATCTTGCGGGGATAAATCAGCCCCAGCATTTT.